Sequencing of this TCR beta chain was carried out in a study of T cell responses to AZD1222 COVID-19 vaccine. Study conclusions and caveats: Along spike, vaccine-associated CD4 TCRs were found throughout, with dominance at 160-218 and 743-854.

Only in-frame clones appear in the TCRdb table, and some are missing; sequencing was by immunoSEQ multiplex PCR. This sample has 140,000 or so clones, with more than 75% found just once. Concerning this clone itself: Its antigen is currently unknown.

Germline-derived CDR1 and CDR2 are MNHEY and SMNVEV (reference sequence). After removal of 5 bases from V and 14 bases from J, the junction contained 10 bases not matched to a gene. The CDR3 spans 13 residues. The sample here was peripheral blood, taken 28 days after the second AZD1222 dose. The gene calls are TRBV27 and TRBJ2-3, with 10 nucleotides matching TRBD2. This receptor was identified in an adult who received the AZD1222 COVID-19 vaccine. CDR3 sequence reads: CASSRYEGLARYF. The CDR3 nucleotides are TGTGCCAGCAGTCGATACGAGGGACTAGCGAGGTATTTT.